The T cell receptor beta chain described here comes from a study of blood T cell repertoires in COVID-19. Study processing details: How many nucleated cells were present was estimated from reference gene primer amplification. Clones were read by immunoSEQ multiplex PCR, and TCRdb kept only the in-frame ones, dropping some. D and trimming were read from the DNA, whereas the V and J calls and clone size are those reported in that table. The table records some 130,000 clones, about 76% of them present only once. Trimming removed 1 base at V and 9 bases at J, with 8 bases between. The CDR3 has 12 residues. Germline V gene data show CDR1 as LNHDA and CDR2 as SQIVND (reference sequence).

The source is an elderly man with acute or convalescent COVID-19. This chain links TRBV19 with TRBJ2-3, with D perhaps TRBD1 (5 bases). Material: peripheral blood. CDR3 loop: CASSIAQGTQYF. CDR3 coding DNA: TGTGCCAGTAGTATAGCGCAGGGCACGCAGTATTTT.